These 26 T cell receptor beta chains came from one sample sequenced in a study of beta chain features in type 1 diabetes. Expressed TCRB transcripts were sequenced, since all the RNA that had been isolated was reverse transcribed. Libraries were prepared by immunoSEQ multiplex PCR; TCRdb keeps only in-frame clonotypes and omits some of them. The profile shows 600,000 to 700,000 clones, around 12% of them singletons. Overall study results and limits: Type 1 diabetes patients showed a moderate but significant shortening of TCRB CDR3s in all four CD4+ subsets.

What these receptors recognize is not known. Sequencing was done on a sample of naive CD4+ T cells from blood. The receptors were sampled from a man aged 30 to 45 with type 1 diabetes.

This clone was counted between two and nine times. The chain recombines TRBV29-1 with TRBJ1-5; 7 bases agree with TRBD1. Germline V gene data show CDR1 as SQVTM and CDR2 as ANQGSEA. Trimming cost V 6 bases and J 1 base; bases outside gene matches: 6. This CDR3 spans 14 amino acids. The CDR3 DNA follows: TGCAGCGTCGGTGGGACAGCGAGCAATCAGCCCCAGCATTTT. This sequence encodes CSVGGTASNQPQHF. Drawing the rest from reference TRBV29-1 and TRBJ1-5, the complete variable domain is SAVISQKPSRDICQRGTSLTIQCQVDSQVTMMFWYRQQPGQSLTLIATANQGSEATYESGFVIDKFPISRPNLTFSTLTVSNMSPEDSSIYLCSVGGTASNQPQHFGDGTRLSIL.

This rearrangement joins TRBV25-1 to TRBJ2-3; D may be TRBD2 (5 bases). Germline values: CDR1 MGHDK, CDR2 SYGVNS. The CDR3 is 16 amino acids. The V gene lost 1 base and the J gene lost 2 bases, with 13 bases spanning the gap. This CDR3 reads CASSESLTSATDTQYF. In nucleotides, the CDR3 is TGTGCCAGCAGTGAATCTCTCACTAGTGCCACAGATACGCAGTATTTT.

This clone was seen a handful of times. A read error may produce the germline difference seen at one junction end. The chain joins TRBV5-5 to TRBJ2-7; weak D call: TRBD2 (5 bases). CDR3 size: 11 residues. In germline, CDR1 is SGHKS, CDR2 YYEKEE (reference sequence). CDR3 sequence reads: CASSGGKGRGF. CDR3 DNA: TGTGCCAGCAGCGGCGGTAAGGGAAGAGGGTTC.

The V and J genes are TRBV7-2 and TRBJ2-5; D unclear. This CDR3 contains 14 residues. V was clipped by 3 bases and J by 4 bases, with 12 bases between them. From germline, CDR1 is SGHTA and CDR2 FQGNSA. The CDR3 reads CASSFASGGETQYF. For the CDR3, the DNA is TGTGCCAGCAGCTTCGCTTCTGGTGGAGAGACCCAGTACTTC.

V usage is TRBV18 and J usage is TRBJ2-7; D perhaps matches TRBD1 (6 bases). V was cut by 3 bases and J by 5 bases, with 17 bases left in between. The CDR3 sequence is 15 residues long. In germline, CDR1 is KGHSH, CDR2 LQKENI. The CDR3 loop is CASSPGQGQIHEQYF. Here the CDR3 DNA reads TGTGCCAGCTCACCGGGGCAGGGGCAAATCCACGAGCAGTACTTC. Filled out from reference TRBV18 and TRBJ2-7, the complete variable domain reads NAGVMQNPRHLVRRRGQEARLRCSPMKGHSHVYWYRQLPEEGLKFMVYLQKENIIDESGMPKERFSAEFPKEGPSILRIQQVVRGDSAAYFCASSPGQGQIHEQYFGPGTRLTVT.

A few counts support this clone. The chain is built from TRBV5-4 and TRBJ2-3; weak D call: TRBD2 (5 bases). The germline V and J ends were trimmed by 5 bases and 1 base, with 8 bases remaining between them. The germline CDR1 and CDR2 sequences are SGHNT and YYREEE (reference sequence). The CDR3 sequence is 13 residues long. CDR3 in amino acids: CASRSSGTDTQYF. In nucleotides, the CDR3 is TGTGCCAGCAGGAGTAGCGGCACAGATACGCAGTATTTT.

This clone was seen a handful of times. V and J are TRBV2 and TRBJ1-5, with TRBD1 as a possible D gene (5 bases). Germline loops: CDR1 SNHLY, CDR2 FYNNEI. Trimming shortened V by 1 base and J by 6 bases, and 16 bases separated the two germline ends. The CDR3 consists of 16 residues. The CDR3 bases are TGTGCCAGCAGTGAAGGTCTGGTGAGGGGCGGTCAGCCCCAGCATTTT. Its protein is CASSEGLVRGGQPQHF.

The V gene is TRBV4-1, the J gene TRBJ2-3; the D is unclear. CDR3 length: 14 amino acids. Trimming shortened V by 0 bases and J by 4 bases, and 8 bases separated the two germline ends. Germline CDR1 and CDR2: MGHRA and YSYEKL. CDR3 coding DNA: TGCGCCAGCAGCCAAGATCGGAGCGCAGATACGCAGTATTTT. Protein: CASSQDRSADTQYF.

The table lists this clone with a few counts. This chain links TRBV5-4 with TRBJ2-3, with TRBD2 matching 10 bases. The CDR3 contains 17 residues. Germline assignment: CDR1 SGHNT and CDR2 YYREEE (reference sequence). Germline trimming cut 4 bases from V and 0 bases from J; bases unmatched to any gene: 8. The CDR3 bases are TGTGCCAGCAGCCCGTTACTAGCGGGGACTAGCACAGATACGCAGTATTTT. This encodes CASSPLLAGTSTDTQYF.

This chain uses TRBV7-8 with TRBJ1-5; TRBD1 matches at 8 bases. The CDR3 is made up of 14 amino acids. Germline V lookup: CDR1 SGHVS, CDR2 FQNEAQ. V lost 0 bases and J lost 9; bases outside the gene matches: 4. The CDR3 bases are TGTGCCAGCAGCTTAGCCACAGGGGGAGGGCCCCAGCATTTT. This sequence encodes CASSLATGGGPQHF.

This clone was observed a handful of times. Other DNA variants within this sample encode the same CDR3. The chain carries TRBV6-5 and TRBJ1-5; D unresolved. V gave up 0 bases and J gave up 1 base, with 7 bases separating them. Germline CDR1 and CDR2: MNHEY and SVGAGI. This CDR3 is 15 amino acids long. The DNA of the CDR3 is TGTGCCAGCAGTTACTCCTTGGGAAGCAATCAGCCCCAGCATTTT. Protein: CASSYSLGSNQPQHF.

This clone was detected a few times. Germline and junction disagree at one end, which may indicate a read error. Within the sample, other DNA sequences also encode this same CDR3. The chain couples TRBV29-1 to TRBJ2-3; 9 bases are shared with TRBD2. This CDR3 is 14 amino acids long. Looked up from germline, CDR1 is SQVTM and CDR2 is ANQGSEA. The CDR3 reads CSVEGSGGADTQYF. The CDR3, as DNA: TGCAGCGTCGAAGGTAGCGGGGGAGCAGATACGCAGTATTTT.

The V call is TRBV2, the J call TRBJ2-2; no definite D call. With 2 bases removed from V and 6 bases from J, the gap between germline ends came to 7 bases. From germline, CDR1 is SNHLY and CDR2 FYNNEI. CDR3 length: 13 amino acids. CDR3 in amino acids: CASSERAAGELFF. The CDR3 nucleotides are TGTGCCAGCAGTGAACGCGCTGCCGGGGAGCTGTTTTTT. Full variable domain (outside the CDR3, taken from reference TRBV2 and TRBJ2-2): EPEVTQTPSHQVTQMGQEVILRCVPISNHLYFYWYRQILGQKVEFLVSFYNNEISEKSEIFDDQFSVERPDGSNFTLKIRSTKLEDSAMYFCASSERAAGELFFGEGSRLTVL.

The sample holds a few counts of this clone. The genes are TRBV29-1 and TRBJ2-7, with TRBD2 as a possible D gene (6 bases). The CDR3 totals 14 residues. V lost 3 bases to trimming and J lost 2 bases, with 14 bases between them. Germline CDR1 SQVTM, CDR2 ANQGSEA. The CDR3 region is CSVEGRDGPYEQYF. CDR3 DNA sequence: TGCAGCGTTGAGGGGCGGGACGGGCCCTACGAGCAGTACTTC.

This clone has just a few counts. The chain uses TRBV9 and TRBJ2-2, with D hard to call. CDR1 is SGDLS and CDR2 is YYNGEE in the germline V gene. Trimming shortened V by 6 bases and J by 4 bases, and 13 bases separated the two germline ends. The CDR3 sequence is 14 residues long. The CDR3 loop reads CASTRAARTGELFF. Written as DNA, the CDR3 is TGTGCCAGCACCCGGGCCGCTCGCACCGGGGAGCTGTTTTTT.

The V call is TRBV9, the J call TRBJ1-3; D unresolved. V lost 3 bases, J lost 9 bases, and 10 bases lay in between. Germline CDR1 is SGDLS and CDR2 is YYNGEE. The CDR3 covers 12 residues. In DNA, the CDR3 is TGTGCCAGCAGCGAGGGCCAATCCACCATATATTTT. This codes for CASSEGQSTIYF.

V and J are TRBV12-5 and TRBJ1-1; D ambiguous. The V and J ends lost 3 bases and 7 bases respectively, with 12 bases between them. Per germline, CDR1 LGHNT and CDR2 FRNRAP. This CDR3 contains 13 residues. CDR3: CASGLTEDYEAFF. The CDR3, as DNA: TGTGCTAGTGGTTTAACAGAAGACTATGAAGCTTTCTTT.

The rearrangement links TRBV29-1 to TRBJ1-5; TRBD1 agrees at 7 bases. The length of the CDR3 is 13 residues. The germline gives CDR1 SQVTM, CDR2 ANQGSEA. V lost 6 bases and J lost 2; bases outside the gene matches: 4. CDR3 DNA: TGCAGCGTCCCCGGACAGGGCAATCAGCCCCAGCATTTT. It specifies CSVPGQGNQPQHF.

This clone was observed a handful of times. V and J are TRBV27 and TRBJ2-5, with TRBD2 matching over 9 bases. The junction had 17 bases not matched to a gene; V was cut back by 7 bases and J by 8 bases. The CDR3 sequence is 16 residues long. The germline V gene encodes CDR1 MNHEY and CDR2 SMNVEV (reference sequence). CDR3 residues: CASKNSASGTKRTQYF. The CDR3 DNA follows: TGTGCCAGCAAGAACTCCGCTAGCGGGACGAAGAGAACCCAGTACTTC.

This clone has only one observation. The rearrangement uses TRBV7-2 and TRBJ2-7; D ambiguous. The CDR3 contains 12 residues. Germline V CDR1 and CDR2: SGHTA, FQGNSA. V dropped 4 bases and J dropped 3 bases, with 7 bases sitting between them. CDR3 in DNA: TGTGCCAGCAGCTACGCAGGCTACGAGCAGTACTTC. Its translation is CASSYAGYEQYF.

The rearrangement joins TRBV7-9 to TRBJ1-2; 8 nucleotides agree with TRBD1. Losses at the gene ends were 5 bases for V and 2 bases for J; bases not matched to a gene: 4. Germline V gives CDR1 SEHNR, CDR2 FQNEAQ (reference sequence). The length of the CDR3 is 14 residues. As DNA, the CDR3 is TGTGCCAGCAGCCAAAGACAGGGGAACTATGGCTACACCTTC. The encoded protein is CASSQRQGNYGYTF.

This clone showed up just a few times. V is TRBV10-3 and J is TRBJ2-5, with 8 bases fitting TRBD2. CDR3 length: 15 residues. V gave up 8 bases and J gave up 5 bases; unmatched junction bases: 13. Per germline, CDR1 ENHRY and CDR2 SYGVKD. Written as DNA, the CDR3 is TGTGCCATCGGGCGAGCGGGGGCAGAGGGGGAGACCCAGTACTTC. Its protein is CAIGRAGAEGETQYF.

The chain joins TRBV30 to TRBJ1-2; 7 positions agree with TRBD1. This CDR3 contains 11 residues. Trimming at V came to 2 bases and at J to 9 bases, leaving 3 bases not matched to a gene. CDR1 is GTSNPN and CDR2 is SVGIG in the germline V gene (reference sequence). The CDR3: CAWSLTGRYTF. CDR3 nucleotide sequence: TGTGCCTGGAGTTTGACAGGGCGCTACACCTTC.

The chain uses TRBV2 and TRBJ2-2; possibly TRBD1 for D (5 bases). The CDR3 loop spans 15 amino acids. In germline, CDR1 is SNHLY, CDR2 FYNNEI. V lost 8 bases to trimming and J lost 0 bases, with 13 bases between them. For the CDR3, the DNA is TGTGCCAGCTGGGGCGCGACCCCGAACACCGGGGAGCTGTTTTTT. Protein: CASWGATPNTGELFF.

This clone was detected a few times. The chain carries TRBV10-3 and TRBJ2-3, with D possibly TRBD2 on 5 matching bases. V gave up 0 bases and J gave up 2 bases, with 9 bases separating them. Germline CDR1 reads ENHRY; CDR2 reads SYGVKD. The CDR3 consists of 15 residues. The chain's CDR3 is CAISESRAATDTQYF. CDR3 DNA: TGTGCCATCAGTGAGTCGAGGGCAGCCACAGATACGCAGTATTTT.

This chain's CDR3 is CASSPGVNTGELFF. CDR3 nucleotides: TGTGCCAGCAGCCCTGGGGTGAACACCGGGGAGCTGTTTTTT. The rearrangement uses TRBV6-6 and TRBJ2-2, with unresolved D. Between the trimmed V and J ends, which lost 6 bases and 1 base, there was a span of 9 bases. The CDR3 extends over 14 amino acids. Per germline, CDR1 MNHNY and CDR2 SVGAGI (reference sequence).